Given below is one T cell receptor (beta chain) in context. Its target is unknown. This record comes from a study of cytomegalovirus exposure and HLA in healthy donors. From germline, CDR1 is SEHNR and CDR2 FQNEAQ (reference sequence). The CDR3 runs to 14 residues. V was clipped by 6 bases and J by 4 bases; unmatched bases: 5. Whole-study results and caveats: Later genetic work tied a missense DCLRE1C variant to beta-chain V and J trimming. Overall, roughly 170 TCR beta chains were annotated as cytomegalovirus-associated.

PCR used 60 Vbeta primers and 13 Jbeta primers. Some clones are missing from TCRdb's copy, which holds only in-frame ones; the method was immunoSEQ multiplex PCR. The sample shows around 150,000 clones, roughly 77% of them seen only once. The sequence was obtained from a man aged 25-40 years in good health and CMV-seropositive. The gene calls are TRBV7-9 and TRBJ2-7; 11 positions match TRBD1. The sample comprised PBMCs. CDR3 in DNA: TGTGCCAGCAGGCCAGGGACAGGGGGATACGAGCAGTACTTC. Translated: CASRPGTGGYEQYF.